Below are 14 T cell receptor beta chains sequenced from a single sample in a study of T cells after yellow fever vaccination. MiXCR, applied by TCRdb to the 5' RACE reads, yields one record per CDR3 protein. The table lists under 550,000 distinct CDR3 sequences, 20% to 25% of them singletons. The specimen was PBMCs, collected around 3 weeks after the first yellow fever vaccination. Receptor source: a man between 18 and 35 years old who received the YFV17D yellow fever vaccine.

The V and J genes are TRBV6-2 or TRBV6-3 and TRBJ2-4; TRBD1 agrees at 7 bases. CDR3 length: 16 amino acids. In germline, CDR1 is MNHEY, CDR2 SVGEGT. J gave up 8 bases and V 6 bases, and 16 bases lay outside the gene matches. The CDR3 DNA sequence: TGTGCCAGCAGAACCTCCTTGACAGGGTCGGTGGACATTCAGTACTTC. It encodes CASRTSLTGSVDIQYF.

The J gene is TRBJ1-2, the V gene TRBV5-1; D not resolved. Germline V lookup: CDR1 SGHRS, CDR2 YFSETQ. This CDR3 has 13 amino acids. Between the trimmed V and J ends, which lost 4 bases and 5 bases, there was a span of 12 bases. CDR3 DNA sequence: TGCGCCAGCAGCCCCCCGGAGGGTTATGGCTACACCTTC. It encodes CASSPPEGYGYTF. Variable domain in full (rest from reference TRBV5-1 and TRBJ1-2): KAGVTQTPRYLIKTRGQQVTLSCSPISGHRSVSWYQQTPGQGLQFLFEYFSETQRNKGNFPGRFSGRQFSNSRSEMNVSTLELGDSALYLCASSPPEGYGYTFGSGTRLTVV.

The V call is TRBV11-2, the J call TRBJ2-1; D is uncertain. CDR1 and CDR2 (germline): SGHAT, FQNNGV. There are 15 residues in the CDR3. V lost 2 bases, J lost 6 bases, and 14 bases lay in between. The CDR3 is CASSLRASLPNEQFF. CDR3 bases: TGTGCCAGCAGCTTACGGGCGTCCCTACCCAATGAGCAGTTCTTC.

This clonotype was seen a handful of times. The chain is built from TRBV29-1 and TRBJ2-3, with 14 bases lining up with TRBD2. From germline, CDR1 is SQVTM and CDR2 ANQGSEA. V trimming: 4 bases; J trimming: 5 bases; junction bases outside the gene matches: 5. The CDR3 spans 15 residues. DNA of the CDR3: TGCAGCGTTGGAGCCGGGACTAGCGGGGGAGATACGCAGTATTTT. Protein product: CSVGAGTSGGDTQYF.

This clonotype was picked up a small number of times. The rearrangement links TRBV20-1 to TRBJ1-6, with 10 bases matching TRBD1. V shed 0 bases and J 8 bases; nucleotides not matched to a gene: 10. From germline, CDR1 is DFQATT and CDR2 SNEGSKA (reference sequence). CDR3 length: 17 residues. The CDR3 DNA reads TGCAGTGCTAGAGATGCGATGCGAGGGACAGGGGATTCACCCCTCCACTTT. It specifies CSARDAMRGTGDSPLHF.

The CDR3 spells CASSLGTAGGFTEAFF. CDR3 bases: TGTGCCAGCAGTTTAGGCACAGCAGGGGGCTTCACTGAAGCTTTCTTT. The chain is built from TRBV28 and TRBJ1-1, with TRBD1 identical over 8 bases. V lost 2 bases, J lost 4 bases, and 9 bases stayed unmatched. The CDR3 loop spans 16 amino acids. Germline lookup yields CDR1 MDHEN and CDR2 SYDVKM.

Only one count was recorded for this clonotype. V is TRBV4-3 and J is TRBJ1-5; D remains ambiguous. This CDR3 contains 15 residues. Germline V gives CDR1 LGHNA, CDR2 YSLEER. V dropped 0 bases and J dropped 4 bases, with 10 bases sitting between them. Written as DNA, the CDR3 is TGCGCCAGCAGCCAAGATCTTTCCCAGAATCAGCCCCAGCATTTT. It codes for CASSQDLSQNQPQHF.

This clonotype turned up a few times. The gene calls are TRBV9 and TRBJ1-6, with D unclear. Germline V gives CDR1 SGDLS, CDR2 YYNGEE. Between the trimmed V and J ends, which lost 3 bases and 8 bases, there was a span of 15 bases. CDR3 length: 15 residues. CDR3 coding DNA: TGTGCCAGCAGCGAGACTGGACGGATTTATTCACCCCTCCACTTT. Residues: CASSETGRIYSPLHF.

This clonotype was counted only a few times. The chain has TRBV19 and TRBJ2-1; 9 bases fit TRBD2. V gave up 6 bases and J gave up 13 bases; unmatched junction bases: 4. Germline CDR1 is LNHDA and CDR2 is SQIVND (reference sequence). This CDR3 contains 11 residues. CDR3 protein: CASRTAGGQFF. The CDR3 DNA is TGTGCCAGTAGGACAGCGGGGGGACAGTTCTTC.

The rearrangement uses TRBV6-5 and TRBJ1-6; 7 nucleotides agree with TRBD1. V lost 2 bases to trimming and J lost 4 bases; unmatched junction nucleotides: 5. The CDR3 has 16 amino acids. Germline CDR1 reads MNHEY; CDR2 reads SVGAGI. DNA of the CDR3: TGTGCCAGCAGTTACGGGACAGCCTCGTATAATTCACCCCTCCACTTT. Its translation: CASSYGTASYNSPLHF.

The V and J genes are TRBV7-7 and TRBJ2-7; no clear D gene. The ends were cut back, 2 bases at V and 3 bases at J, with 11 bases in the middle. CDR3 length equals 14 residues. Germline CDR1 SSHAT, CDR2 FNYEAQ (reference sequence). The CDR3: CASSLSDGHYEQYF. The CDR3 region has the DNA TGTGCCAGCAGCTTATCCGACGGGCACTACGAGCAGTACTTC.

The chain has TRBV5-5 and TRBJ2-4; 10 bases match TRBD1. Germline CDR1 and CDR2: SGHKS and YYEKEE (reference sequence). V gave up 4 bases and J gave up 0 bases; unmatched junction bases: 4. CDR3 length: 16 amino acids. CDR3 in amino acids: CASSGGQGLAKNIQYF. In DNA form, the CDR3 reads TGTGCCAGCAGCGGGGGACAGGGGCTAGCCAAAAACATTCAGTACTTC.

The rearrangement links TRBV29-1 to TRBJ2-1; 7 nucleotides agree with TRBD2. J gave up 2 bases and V 5 bases, and 3 bases lay outside the gene matches. CDR1 and CDR2 (germline): SQVTM, ANQGSEA. This CDR3 contains 13 residues. The CDR3 sequence: CSVSGTTYNEQFF. Here the CDR3 DNA reads TGCAGCGTTTCCGGGACTACCTACAATGAGCAGTTCTTC.

This CDR3 reads CASSLTGTVEAFF. Here the CDR3 DNA reads TGTGCCAGCAGCCTGACCGGGACAGTGGAAGCTTTCTTT. The chain has TRBV14 and TRBJ1-1; 7 bases match TRBD1. Germline assignment: CDR1 SGHDN and CDR2 FVKESK. V was pared by 4 bases and J by 8 bases, with 7 bases of the junction left unmatched. The CDR3 covers 13 residues.